A single sample is the source of the 23 T cell receptor beta chains below, sequenced in a study of cytomegalovirus exposure and HLA in healthy donors. The PCR used 60 Vbeta and 13 Jbeta primers. Data came from immunoSEQ multiplex PCR; TCRdb stores just in-frame clones and leaves some out. In the table there are tens of thousands of clones, around 82% of which are singletons. Sequences were obtained from PBMCs. The receptor source for this set is a man in his 60s in good health and CMV-seronegative.

The chain has TRBV2 and TRBJ2-3, with 7 positions matching TRBD1. This CDR3 region has 15 residues. V was pared by 7 bases and J by 6 bases, with 13 bases of the junction left unmatched. From germline, CDR1 is SNHLY and CDR2 FYNNEI. The DNA of the CDR3 is TGTGCCAGCAAGCGCCGGGACAGCGCAAGGGATACGCAGTATTTT. This sequence encodes CASKRRDSARDTQYF.

CDR3 nucleotides: TGTGCCAGCAGGCGACAGGGGAAGGCCTACGAGCAGTACTTC. It translates to CASRRQGKAYEQYF. The chain has TRBV6-5 and TRBJ2-7; 8 bases align to TRBD1. The CDR3 is 14 residues long. The germline V gene has CDR1 MNHEY and CDR2 SVGAGI. J was trimmed by 2 bases and V by 6 bases; bases with no gene match: 6.

This rearrangement joins TRBV29-1 to TRBJ2-3, with 11 bases fitting TRBD2. CDR1 is SQVTM, CDR2 ANQGSEA, per germline. J lost 2 bases, V lost 3 bases, and 10 bases had no gene match. This CDR3 has 17 residues. This CDR3 reads CSVEGHPTSGTTDTQYF. DNA for the CDR3: TGCAGCGTTGAGGGACACCCGACTAGCGGGACCACAGATACGCAGTATTTT.

The chain carries TRBV9 and TRBJ1-3, with TRBD1 as a possible D gene (5 bases). The CDR3 runs to 15 residues. The germline V and J ends were trimmed by 4 bases and 2 bases, with 13 bases remaining between them. Germline values: CDR1 SGDLS, CDR2 YYNGEE. CDR3 sequence: CASSPYVGPGNTIYF. CDR3 nucleotide sequence: TGTGCCAGCAGCCCGTATGTGGGGCCTGGAAACACCATATATTTT.

This chain links TRBV18 with TRBJ1-2; TRBD1 matches 9 bases. J gave up 6 bases and V 4 bases, and 9 bases lay outside the gene matches. The CDR3 contains 15 residues. Germline V gene sequence: CDR1 KGHSH, CDR2 LQKENI. The DNA for the CDR3 is TGTGCCAGCTCACTTCCCGGGACAGGGTTGCATGGCTACACCTTC. Translation gives CASSLPGTGLHGYTF.

The chain employs TRBV19 and TRBJ1-2; D is ambiguous. The CDR3 runs 15 residues. Trimming removed 8 bases at V and 7 bases at J, with 23 bases between. Germline assignment: CDR1 LNHDA and CDR2 SQIVND (reference sequence). CDR3 sequence: CASQMRGRSGGGYTF. For the CDR3, the DNA is TGTGCCAGTCAGATGAGAGGGAGGTCTGGTGGTGGCTACACCTTC.

The chain couples TRBV9 to TRBJ1-3; D gene uncertain. CDR3 length: 14 residues. Trimming left V 0 bases short and J 4 bases short, with 8 bases between. Looked up from germline, CDR1 is SGDLS and CDR2 is YYNGEE. DNA of the CDR3: TGTGCCAGCAGCGTAGGTTGGGCCGGAAACACCATATATTTT. This codes for CASSVGWAGNTIYF. Looking up the rest from reference TRBV9 and TRBJ1-3 gives the full variable domain: DSGVTQTPKHLITATGQRVTLRCSPRSGDLSVYWYQQSLDQGLQFLIQYYNGEERAKGNILERFSAQQFPDLHSELNLSSLELGDSALYFCASSVGWAGNTIYFGEGSWLTVV.

This clone was seen only once. Sequence at one end of the junction differs from germline and may be a read error. DNA of the CDR3: TGTTCCAGCAGGGTTGTACGGGGGGGATACAATGAGCAGTTCTTC. Translating gives CSSRVVRGGYNEQFF. V gene TRBV27 combines with J gene TRBJ2-1; 8 nucleotides line up with TRBD2. CDR1 is MNHEY, CDR2 SMNVEV, per germline (reference sequence). The CDR3 is 15 residues long.

This chain joins TRBV7-3 and TRBJ1-1; TRBD1 aligns across 9 bases. Germline V gives CDR1 SGHTA, CDR2 FQGTGA. V was pared by 5 bases and J by 1 base, with 5 bases of the junction left unmatched. CDR3 size: 15 residues. This CDR3 is CASSARDRENTEAFF. DNA of the CDR3: TGTGCCAGCAGCGCGAGGGACAGGGAGAACACTGAAGCTTTCTTT.

The V gene is TRBV4-2, the J gene TRBJ2-1, with D possibly TRBD2 on 6 matching bases. Germline CDR1 reads LGHNA; CDR2 reads YNFKEQ. The V gene lost 0 bases and the J gene lost 3 bases, with 12 bases spanning the gap. This CDR3 region has 16 residues. The CDR3 loop is CASSQDGGDVYNEQFF. CDR3 DNA: TGTGCCAGCAGCCAAGACGGGGGAGACGTCTACAATGAGCAGTTCTTC.

This chain links TRBV7-6 with TRBJ1-6; D is ambiguous. This CDR3 contains 15 residues. Germline-derived CDR1 and CDR2 are SGHVS and FNYEAQ. The V and J ends lost 4 bases and 0 bases respectively, with 7 bases between them. The CDR3 loop reads CASSSESSYNSPLHF. The CDR3 coding sequence is TGTGCCAGCAGCTCAGAAAGCTCCTATAATTCACCCCTCCACTTT.

This chain uses TRBV19 with TRBJ1-2, with 10 bases identical to TRBD1. The germline V gene encodes CDR1 LNHDA and CDR2 SQIVND (reference sequence). This CDR3 is 13 amino acids long. V gave up 10 bases and J gave up 2 bases; unmatched junction bases: 4. The CDR3 protein is CATEGQGNYGYTF. The CDR3 DNA reads as TGTGCCACTGAGGGACAGGGGAACTATGGCTACACCTTC.

The chain recombines TRBV9 with TRBJ1-1, with a weak D call TRBD1 (5 bases). This CDR3 comprises 16 residues. V lost 0 bases and J lost 0, with 12 bases in between. Germline CDR1 SGDLS, CDR2 YYNGEE. The CDR3, as DNA: TGTGCCAGCAGCGTAGGGGGGGGACGGATGAACACTGAAGCTTTCTTT. This gives the protein CASSVGGGRMNTEAFF. The full variable domain, completed using reference TRBV9 and TRBJ1-1, is DSGVTQTPKHLITATGQRVTLRCSPRSGDLSVYWYQQSLDQGLQFLIQYYNGEERAKGNILERFSAQQFPDLHSELNLSSLELGDSALYFCASSVGGGRMNTEAFFGQGTRLTVV.

This chain connects TRBV28 to TRBJ2-7, with D possibly being TRBD2 (6 bases). Deletions cut 1 base from V and 3 bases from J, with 28 bases between. The CDR3 is 20 amino acids. Germline values: CDR1 MDHEN, CDR2 SYDVKM. CDR3 nucleotides: TGTGCCAGCAGTTTATCATCCCGACATGGAGGGGCCGGACTTGACTACGAGCAGTACTTC. Translating gives CASSLSSRHGGAGLDYEQYF.

The count of this clone is one. This chain joins TRBV27 and TRBJ2-7, with TRBD1 matching 9 bases. CDR3 length: 15 residues. Trimming removed 0 bases from V and 5 bases from J; junction bases left unmatched: 5. Germline CDR1 and CDR2: MNHEY and SMNVEV (reference sequence). The CDR3 nucleotides read TGTGCCAGCAGTTTATCAGGGACAGGGAGGCACGAGCAGTACTTC. Its protein is CASSLSGTGRHEQYF.

This chain connects TRBV9 to TRBJ2-1; tentatively, D is TRBD1 (6 bases). The V and J ends lost 7 bases and 8 bases respectively, with 13 bases between them. The germline V gene encodes CDR1 SGDLS and CDR2 YYNGEE. The CDR3 extends over 12 amino acids. The CDR3 DNA reads as TGTGCCAGCGGGGGCGGGCTATATGAGCAGTTCTTC. The encoded protein is CASGGGLYEQFF.

This clone was counted only a few times. The CDR3 protein is CASSLVFPASGRGNYGYTF. The CDR3 region has the DNA TGCGCCAGCAGCTTGGTTTTTCCGGCGTCTGGCAGGGGTAACTATGGCTACACCTTC. The J gene is TRBJ1-2, the V gene TRBV5-1; TRBD1 is a possible D gene (6 bases). V lost 0 bases and J 1 base, leaving 22 bases between the germline ends. This CDR3 is built from 19 residues. Germline-derived CDR1 and CDR2 are SGHRS and YFSETQ.

The V and J genes are TRBV29-1 and TRBJ2-7; 7 positions match TRBD1. Unmatched junction bases numbered 10, after V lost 7 bases and J lost 4 bases. Germline V gene sequence: CDR1 SQVTM, CDR2 ANQGSEA. The CDR3 runs 13 residues. The CDR3 DNA sequence: TGCAGCGCCACCGGGACAGCAACTTACGAGCAGTACTTC. Its translation: CSATGTATYEQYF.

About this clone: A junction boundary mismatches the germline segment, possibly from a read error. In DNA form, the CDR3 reads TGCGCCAGCAGCCAAGAGATTGGGTCTAGTTTGAATTTT. Translated: CASSQEIGSSLNF. V usage is TRBV4-3 and J usage is TRBJ2-3; no clear D. The CDR3 extends over 13 amino acids. Per germline, CDR1 LGHNA and CDR2 YSLEER.

The chain is built from TRBV28 and TRBJ2-7; TRBD2 matches 11 bases. CDR3 length: 13 residues. Germline V gene sequence: CDR1 MDHEN, CDR2 SYDVKM. V gave up 7 bases and J gave up 3 bases; unmatched junction bases: 2. CDR3 in amino acids: CASKTSGNYEQYF. CDR3 bases: TGTGCCAGCAAGACTAGCGGGAACTACGAGCAGTACTTC.

This clone occurred once. The J gene is TRBJ2-6, the V gene TRBV30; 7 positions agree with TRBD1. The CDR3 is 15 amino acids. Germline trimming cut 2 bases from V and 0 bases from J; bases unmatched to any gene: 1. From germline, CDR1 is GTSNPN and CDR2 SVGIG (reference sequence). CDR3 amino acids: CAWSRDSSGANVLTF. DNA of the CDR3: TGTGCCTGGAGTCGGGACAGCTCTGGGGCCAACGTCCTGACTTTC.

This clone was seen a few times. This sequence joins TRBV7-9 and TRBJ1-5, with TRBD1 identical over 9 bases. CDR1 is SEHNR, CDR2 FQNEAQ, per germline (reference sequence). This CDR3 contains 16 residues. Trimming removed 5 bases from V and 7 bases from J; junction bases left unmatched: 12. CDR3 sequence: CASSHSGQGKGQPQHF. The CDR3 coding sequence is TGTGCCAGCAGCCACAGCGGACAGGGGAAGGGACAGCCCCAGCATTTT.

The chain couples TRBV4-3 to TRBJ2-7, with D uncertain. V was clipped by 1 base and J by 2 bases, with 12 bases between them. The CDR3 consists of 15 residues. The germline CDR1 and CDR2 sequences are LGHNA and YSLEER. The DNA for the CDR3 is TGCGCCAGCAGCCAAGTTTTTAGCACCACCTACGAGCAGTACTTC. Protein: CASSQVFSTTYEQYF.